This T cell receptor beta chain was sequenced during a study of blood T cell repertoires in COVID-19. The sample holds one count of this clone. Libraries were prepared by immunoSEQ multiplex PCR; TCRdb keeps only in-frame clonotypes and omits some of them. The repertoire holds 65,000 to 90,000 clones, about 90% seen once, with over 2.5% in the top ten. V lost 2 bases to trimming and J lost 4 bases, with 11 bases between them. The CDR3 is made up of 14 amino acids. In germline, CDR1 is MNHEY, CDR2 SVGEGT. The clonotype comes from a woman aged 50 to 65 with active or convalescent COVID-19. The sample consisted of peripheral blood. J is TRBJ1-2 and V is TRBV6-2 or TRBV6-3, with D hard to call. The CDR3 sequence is CASSYRSSSYGYTF. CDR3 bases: TGTGCCAGCAGTTACCGGTCGTCTTCCTATGGCTACACCTTC.